The present TCR beta chain was sequenced within a study of CD8 T cells in Susac syndrome. A quantity of about 0.45 to 1 ug RNA underwent reverse transcription using random hexamers. TCRdb fed the immunoSEQ multiplex PCR reads into MiXCR, producing one record per CDR3 protein. The sample carries about 180,000 distinct CDR3 sequences, around 94% recorded once. The CDR3 totals 19 residues. The J segment lost 6 bases and the V segment lost 3 bases, leaving 20 bases of the junction unmatched. From germline, CDR1 is MGHRA and CDR2 YSYEKL. The chain recombines TRBV4-1 with TRBJ1-2, with TRBD1 identical over 9 bases. The TCR sequence derives from a human donor with Susac syndrome. The specimen sequenced was CD4+ T cells from PBMCs. CDR3 loop: CASSQVMGTGNLRANGYTF. As DNA, the CDR3 is TGCGCCAGCAGCCAGGTCATGGGGACAGGGAATCTTAGGGCCAATGGCTACACCTTC.